This TCR beta chain was recorded in a study of cytomegalovirus exposure and HLA in healthy donors. Trimming removed 1 base from V and 4 bases from J; junction bases left unmatched: 12. Germline V CDR1 and CDR2: MNHNS, SASEGT. The CDR3 length is 19 residues. This PCR relied on a set of 60 Vbeta primers and 13 Jbeta primers. TCRdb's table, derived via immunoSEQ multiplex PCR, lists solely in-frame clones and lacks some. The sample yields 140,000 to 150,000 clones, less than 85% seen once. Of note for this clone: The antigen is unknown.

Study-wide points: Among CMV-associated TCR beta chains, most appeared HLA-restricted in a later analysis.

The material sequenced was PBMCs. The chain uses TRBV6-1 and TRBJ2-1; 11 nucleotides line up with TRBD1. The receptor was derived from a woman aged 60-70 years in good health and CMV-seropositive. The CDR3 sequence: CASSEDWTGGVSRYNEQFF. CDR3 DNA sequence: TGTGCCAGCAGTGAAGACTGGACAGGGGGCGTAAGTAGGTACAATGAGCAGTTCTTC.